A selection of T cell receptor beta chains follows, all from one sample in a study of cytomegalovirus exposure and HLA in healthy donors. The table came from immunoSEQ multiplex PCR; TCRdb's copy has only in-frame clones and leaves some out. The data show tens of thousands of clones, almost 80% seen once. Specimen: PBMCs. The receptor set was obtained from a female donor in good health and CMV-seronegative. Both conserved end residues are part of each CDR3. The order of the fields is D gene, J gene, CDR3 length, V gene, clone size, CDR3 protein, CDR3 DNA. D genes are given only for firm matches. Rows may omit the clone size; those that give it use once, few, many or a size class.

D gene: -; J gene: TRBJ2-7; CDR3 length: 14; V gene: TRBV19; clone size: -; CDR3 protein: CASSLWTSPGEQYF; CDR3 DNA: TGTGCCAGTAGTCTCTGGACATCCCCAGGGGAGCAGTACTTC
D gene: -; J gene: TRBJ2-3; CDR3 length: 14; V gene: TRBV2; clone size: -; CDR3 protein: CASSEGLSTDTQYF; CDR3 DNA: TGTGCCAGCAGTGAGGGACTTAGCACAGATACGCAGTATTTT
D gene: -; J gene: TRBJ1-2; CDR3 length: 13; V gene: TRBV7-2; clone size: -; CDR3 protein: CASSPGRNYGYTF; CDR3 DNA: TGTGCCAGCAGCCCTGGGCGCAACTATGGCTACACCTTC
D gene: -; J gene: TRBJ2-5; CDR3 length: 12; V gene: TRBV19; clone size: -; CDR3 protein: CASSPNTREQYF; CDR3 DNA: TGTGCCAGTAGTCCAAATACTAGGGAGCAGTACTTC
D gene: -; J gene: TRBJ1-1; CDR3 length: 14; V gene: TRBV5-1; clone size: -; CDR3 protein: CASYSRGKDTEAFF; CDR3 DNA: TGCGCCAGTTATTCCAGGGGAAAGGACACTGAAGCTTTCTTT
D gene: TRBD1; J gene: TRBJ1-2; CDR3 length: 14; V gene: TRBV6-5; clone size: -; CDR3 protein: CASWAGGRDYGYTF; CDR3 DNA: TGTGCCAGCTGGGCAGGGGGTAGGGACTATGGCTACACCTTC
D gene: -; J gene: TRBJ2-7; CDR3 length: 12; V gene: TRBV7-2; clone size: -; CDR3 protein: CASSLEGRAPYF; CDR3 DNA: TGTGCCAGCAGCTTAGAGGGCAGGGCCCCGTACTTC
D gene: -; J gene: TRBJ1-4; CDR3 length: 10; V gene: TRBV7-3; clone size: few; CDR3 protein: CAKLHRTPRF; CDR3 DNA: TGTGCCAAACTTCACCGAACGCCTCGATTT
D gene: -; J gene: TRBJ2-7; CDR3 length: 14; V gene: TRBV10-3; clone size: -; CDR3 protein: CAISGEQGLVEQYF; CDR3 DNA: TGTGCCATCAGTGGAGAACAGGGCCTGGTCGAGCAGTACTTC
D gene: TRBD1; J gene: TRBJ2-7; CDR3 length: 16; V gene: TRBV2; clone size: -; CDR3 protein: CASSTPGGTGSYEQYF; CDR3 DNA: TGTGCCAGCAGTACTCCAGGGGGCACAGGCTCCTACGAGCAGTACTTC
D gene: -; J gene: TRBJ2-7; CDR3 length: 14; V gene: TRBV2; clone size: few; CDR3 protein: CASSVLGGRDEQYF; CDR3 DNA: TGTGCCAGCAGCGTACTGGGCGGGCGGGACGAGCAGTACTTC
D gene: -; J gene: TRBJ2-3; CDR3 length: 13; V gene: TRBV5-1; clone size: -; CDR3 protein: CASSLQGTDTQYF; CDR3 DNA: TGCGCCAGCAGCTTACAGGGCACAGATACGCAGTATTTT
D gene: TRBD1; J gene: TRBJ1-5; CDR3 length: 14; V gene: TRBV9; clone size: -; CDR3 protein: CASSVEGGSQPQHF; CDR3 DNA: TGTGCCAGCAGCGTAGAAGGGGGCAGTCAGCCCCAGCATTTT
D gene: TRBD1; J gene: TRBJ2-7; CDR3 length: 14; V gene: TRBV27; clone size: -; CDR3 protein: CASSLPPTGCEQYF; CDR3 DNA: TGTGCCAGCAGTTTACCGCCGACAGGGTGCGAGCAGTACTTC
D gene: TRBD1; J gene: TRBJ1-1; CDR3 length: 14; V gene: TRBV19; clone size: -; CDR3 protein: CASSRDRVNTEAFF; CDR3 DNA: TGTGCCAGTAGTAGGGACAGGGTGAACACTGAAGCTTTCTTT
D gene: TRBD2; J gene: TRBJ2-2; CDR3 length: 16; V gene: TRBV4-2; clone size: once; CDR3 protein: CASSQDLAGETGELFF; CDR3 DNA: TGTGCCAGCAGCCAAGATTTAGCGGGAGAAACCGGGGAGCTGTTTTTT
D gene: -; J gene: TRBJ1-2; CDR3 length: 15; V gene: TRBV19; clone size: -; CDR3 protein: CASSILGGNESGYTF; CDR3 DNA: TGTGCCAGTAGTATTCTCGGGGGGAACGAGAGTGGCTACACCTTC
D gene: -; J gene: TRBJ2-1; CDR3 length: 14; V gene: TRBV4-2; clone size: -; CDR3 protein: CASSQEGAYNEQFF; CDR3 DNA: TGTGCCAGCAGCCAAGAGGGAGCTTACAATGAGCAGTTCTTC
D gene: TRBD1; J gene: TRBJ1-1; CDR3 length: 16; V gene: TRBV19; clone size: few; CDR3 protein: CASSIGGQGFYTEAFF; CDR3 DNA: TGTGCCAGTAGTATAGGGGGACAGGGCTTTTATACTGAAGCTTTCTTT
D gene: -; J gene: TRBJ2-2; CDR3 length: 15; V gene: TRBV7-3; clone size: -; CDR3 protein: CASSLGQGNTGELFF; CDR3 DNA: TGTGCCAGCAGCTTAGGGCAGGGGAACACCGGGGAGCTGTTTTTT
D gene: -; J gene: TRBJ1-4; CDR3 length: 17; V gene: TRBV7-9; clone size: once; CDR3 protein: CASSLDSGAGINEKLFF; CDR3 DNA: TGTGCCAGCAGCTTAGATTCAGGTGCGGGGATCAACGAAAAACTGTTTTTT
D gene: TRBD2; J gene: TRBJ2-1; CDR3 length: 17; V gene: TRBV28; clone size: -; CDR3 protein: CASSSPFGGGPSDEQFF; CDR3 DNA: TGTGCCAGCAGCTCCCCCTTTGGGGGAGGGCCTAGCGATGAGCAGTTCTTC
D gene: TRBD2; J gene: TRBJ2-3; CDR3 length: 19; V gene: TRBV13; clone size: -; CDR3 protein: CASSSGLAGDYPSTDTQYF; CDR3 DNA: TGTGCCAGCAGCTCCGGACTAGCGGGAGACTATCCTAGCACAGATACGCAGTATTTT
D gene: -; J gene: TRBJ2-7; CDR3 length: 15; V gene: TRBV4-2; clone size: medium-sized; CDR3 protein: CASSQGSSPRDALYF; CDR3 DNA: TGTGCCAGCAGCCAAGGGAGCTCCCCGCGGGACGCCCTCTACTTC
D gene: TRBD2; J gene: TRBJ2-1; CDR3 length: 18; V gene: TRBV19; clone size: -; CDR3 protein: CASSIGPQVGLAYNEQFF; CDR3 DNA: TGTGCCAGTAGTATAGGGCCCCAGGTGGGACTAGCCTACAATGAGCAGTTCTTC
D gene: TRBD1; J gene: TRBJ2-7; CDR3 length: 14; V gene: TRBV28; clone size: -; CDR3 protein: CASSLSGQGYEQYF; CDR3 DNA: TGTGCCAGCAGTTTATCCGGACAGGGATACGAGCAGTACTTC
D gene: TRBD2; J gene: TRBJ2-7; CDR3 length: 15; V gene: TRBV5-1; clone size: -; CDR3 protein: CASSSPTAGGYEQYF; CDR3 DNA: TGCGCCAGCAGCTCCCCTACGGCGGGAGGCTACGAGCAGTACTTC